This T cell receptor beta chain was captured in a study of response to subunit inactivated influenza vaccine. CDR3 size: 16 residues. Germline V CDR1 and CDR2: MGHRA, YSYEKL. The ends were cut back, 3 bases at V and 2 bases at J, with 16 bases in the middle. TCRdb ran MiXCR on the RT-PCR reads and lists one entry per CDR3 protein. The sample carries a few hundred thousand distinct CDR3 sequences, about 20% recorded once. The specimen was PBMCs from blood, collected approximately 20 months after vaccination. The source is a man aged 50-75 years who received an inactivated influenza vaccine. V gene TRBV4-1 combines with J gene TRBJ1-1; possible D gene TRBD1, 6 bases. CDR3 DNA: TGCGCCAGCAGCCAGGGATCCGGGGGCCTAAACACTGAAGCTTTCTTT. Translation gives CASSQGSGGLNTEAFF.